These T cell receptor beta chains were read from a single sample in a study of blood T cell repertoires in COVID-19. Profiled with immunoSEQ multiplex PCR; TCRdb holds only in-frame clones, not every one. The table includes tens of thousands of clones, roughly 78% detected once. The specimen was peripheral blood. Receptors were obtained from a woman in her 70s with acute or convalescent COVID-19. Each CDR3 is given with its conserved first and last residue.

length	V	CDR3
12	TRBV6-2/TRBV6-3	CASSSGLTYYTF
14	TRBV18	CASSPPTGAWGYTF
16	TRBV18	CASSPERAIFGNTIYF
14	TRBV4-3	CASSQGQGNEKLFF
14	TRBV4-1	CASSHQGQAYEAFF
14	TRBV2	CASSTGGGYYGYTF
15	TRBV18	CASSPLGAFNEKLFF
12	TRBV6-5	CASSYDSYGYTF
16	TRBV9	CASSVRPGFGTDTQYF
15	TRBV24-1	CATSDPRTGRGPQHF
16	TRBV9	CASSVVFGYSNQPQHF
15	TRBV13	CASSLNRGMDTEAFF
12	TRBV28	CASTPREKTQYF
19	TRBV24-1	CATSDRNNRGPSSYNEQFF
13	TRBV4-2	CASSQAGNSPLHF
14	TRBV27	CASRWDRGDTEAFF
17	TRBV4-2	CASSQEGLSASTDTQYF
13	TRBV11-3	CASSLVPAPEAFF